This record covers a single T cell receptor beta chain. No antigen is known for it. This sample was included in a study of cytomegalovirus exposure and HLA in healthy donors. The study's findings and limits: Most TCR sequences were seen very rarely across donors, but some public TCRs occurred in many.

Donors came from a validation cohort of over a hundred subjects, distinct from the first 666-subject cohort. Sequencing used immunoSEQ multiplex PCR; TCRdb keeps in-frame clones, though not all of them. The data show over 110,000 clones, around nine tenths seen once. This sequence was found in a man younger than 30 in good health and CMV-seropositive. The sequencing input was PBMCs.

The CDR3 coding sequence is TGTGCCAGCAGCCCGGGACAGGGAAACTACGAGCAGTACTTC. It specifies CASSPGQGNYEQYF. The V call is TRBV11-2, the J call TRBJ2-7; TRBD1 matches at 9 bases. J was trimmed by 3 bases and V by 5 bases; bases with no gene match: 5. The CDR3 extends over 14 amino acids. Germline values: CDR1 SGHAT, CDR2 FQNNGV. Filled out from reference TRBV11-2 and TRBJ2-7, the complete variable domain reads EAGVAQSPRYKIIEKRQSVAFWCNPISGHATLYWYQQILGQGPKLLIQFQNNGVVDDSQLPKDRFSAERLKGVDSTLKIQPAKLEDSAVYLCASSPGQGNYEQYFGPGTRLTVT.